Presented here are 26 T cell receptor beta chains from one specimen sequenced in a study of cytomegalovirus exposure and HLA in healthy donors. The study ran its PCR with 60 Vbeta and 13 Jbeta primers. Generated by immunoSEQ multiplex PCR, the TCRdb table keeps only in-frame clones and is missing some. The table includes 150,000 or so clones, roughly four fifths detected once. Sequenced material: PBMCs. These receptors originate from a female donor in good health and CMV-seronegative.

This chain links TRBV4-1 with TRBJ1-5, with D unclear. The CDR3 is made up of 15 amino acids. V was trimmed by 0 bases and J by 2 bases, leaving 8 bases between them. Germline V lookup: CDR1 MGHRA, CDR2 YSYEKL. The CDR3 reads CASSQDRRGNQPQHF. The CDR3 coding sequence is TGCGCCAGCAGCCAAGATAGGCGGGGCAATCAGCCCCAGCATTTT.

V usage is TRBV18 and J usage is TRBJ1-1, with D uncertain. CDR1 is KGHSH, CDR2 LQKENI, per germline. There are 12 residues in the CDR3. V shed 1 base and J shed 6 bases, with 6 bases lying between them. CDR3 residues: CASSPQRAEAFF. Here the CDR3 DNA reads TGTGCCAGCTCACCACAGCGGGCTGAAGCTTTCTTT.

The rearrangement uses TRBV7-9 and TRBJ1-1; TRBD1 aligns across 7 bases. Trimming took 8 bases from V and 1 from J; bases not matched to a gene: 7. Germline CDR1 SEHNR, CDR2 FQNEAQ (reference sequence). This CDR3 has 14 amino acids. The CDR3 spells CASDSGQANTEAFF. Here the CDR3 DNA reads TGTGCCAGCGATAGCGGACAGGCGAACACTGAAGCTTTCTTT.

In regard to this clone: The identical CDR3 is also encoded by other nucleotide sequences in the sample. V gene TRBV15 combines with J gene TRBJ2-5; D might be TRBD2 (6 bases). Trimming removed 3 bases at V and 5 bases at J, with 13 bases between. The CDR3 runs to 14 residues. Germline assignment: CDR1 LNHNV and CDR2 YYDKDF (reference sequence). DNA of the CDR3: TGTGCCACCAGCAGCCGTGGGGGGATGGAGACCCAGTACTTC. It encodes CATSSRGGMETQYF.

This clone was detected a few times. Distinct nucleotide sequences in the sample also encode this CDR3. The chain combines TRBV19 with TRBJ2-4; D uncertain. The germline gives CDR1 LNHDA, CDR2 SQIVND (reference sequence). V was trimmed by 3 bases and J by 9 bases, leaving 15 bases between them. The CDR3 has 14 amino acids. The CDR3 DNA sequence: TGTGCCAGTAGTATCTCCGGGTCGCCGGGCATTCAGTACTTC. Translation: CASSISGSPGIQYF.

The chain carries TRBV5-1 and TRBJ1-1; D unresolved. The V end lost 2 bases, the J end lost 3 bases, and 8 bases lay between the germline ends. Germline loops: CDR1 SGHRS, CDR2 YFSETQ. CDR3 length: 13 amino acids. The CDR3 loop is CASSFNRDTEAFF. CDR3 nucleotide sequence: TGCGCCAGCAGCTTTAACCGGGACACTGAAGCTTTCTTT. Full variable domain (missing parts from reference TRBV5-1 and TRBJ1-1): KAGVTQTPRYLIKTRGQQVTLSCSPISGHRSVSWYQQTPGQGLQFLFEYFSETQRNKGNFPGRFSGRQFSNSRSEMNVSTLELGDSALYLCASSFNRDTEAFFGQGTRLTVV.

The chain has TRBV28 and TRBJ2-3; the match to TRBD2 covers 7 bases. The CDR3 sequence is 19 residues long. Germline V CDR1 and CDR2: MDHEN, SYDVKM. V shed 5 bases and J 3 bases; nucleotides not matched to a gene: 20. CDR3 residues: CASSPLFKRLARRTDTQYF. CDR3 DNA: TGTGCCAGCAGTCCCCTATTTAAGAGACTAGCACGGAGAACAGATACGCAGTATTTT.

The chain links TRBV19 to TRBJ2-7; 7 nucleotides align to TRBD1. This CDR3 has 16 amino acids. The V gene's germline CDR1 is LNHDA and CDR2 SQIVND (reference sequence). The V and J ends lost 6 bases and 0 bases, in that order; junction bases with no gene match: 11. In nucleotides, the CDR3 is TGTGCCAGTAGACCCAGGGGGAGAAGTGACTCCTACGAGCAGTACTTC. Translated: CASRPRGRSDSYEQYF.

CDR3 nucleotides: TGCGCCAGCAGTCATTGGCGGGGGGGCGGGGGTGAGCAGTTCTTC. The encoded protein is CASSHWRGGGGEQFF. The chain couples TRBV5-1 to TRBJ2-1; 9 bases fit TRBD2. CDR3 size: 15 residues. Germline lookup yields CDR1 SGHRS and CDR2 YFSETQ. V was clipped by 5 bases and J by 9 bases; unmatched bases: 12.

The V and J genes are TRBV28 and TRBJ1-3, with TRBD1 identical over 7 bases. The trim removed 6 bases at V and 0 bases at J, leaving 5 bases unmatched. This CDR3 has 15 residues. CDR1 MDHEN and CDR2 SYDVKM come from the germline V gene. This CDR3 is CASRPTGVSGNTIYF. The CDR3 DNA sequence: TGTGCCAGCAGACCCACAGGGGTCTCTGGAAACACCATATATTTT.

The chain couples TRBV7-2 to TRBJ1-1, with 9 bases lining up with TRBD1. With V trimmed by 2 bases and J by 1 base, 11 bases remained unmatched. The V gene's germline CDR1 is SGHTA and CDR2 FQGNSA. This CDR3 region has 18 residues. The CDR3 is CASSLIYRDREGNTEAFF. The CDR3 nucleotides read TGTGCCAGCAGCTTAATCTACCGGGACAGGGAGGGGAACACTGAAGCTTTCTTT.

This clone was recorded once. The gene calls are TRBV6-1 and TRBJ2-1; no reliable D call. The CDR3 spans 12 residues. V was shortened by 5 bases and J by 12 bases, with 14 bases between the two germline ends. The V gene's germline CDR1 is MNHNS and CDR2 SASEGT. In DNA, the CDR3 is TGTGCCAGCAGTTCCCTGTTGATCGGGCAGTTCTTC. It translates to CASSSLLIGQFF.

V is TRBV27 and J is TRBJ2-5; D not resolved. The J call may be in error: the DNA end matches TRBJ2-7 better. The CDR3 consists of 13 residues. The germline V gene has CDR1 MNHEY and CDR2 SMNVEV (reference sequence). CDR3 DNA: TGTGCCAGCAGTTTCTCTCCCTCCTACGAGCAGTACTTC. This encodes CASSFSPSYEQYF.

This clone was observed a few times. The chain couples TRBV9 to TRBJ2-3; 7 bases match TRBD2. Trimming cost V 3 bases and J 3 bases; bases outside gene matches: 4. The CDR3 covers 14 residues. Germline V gene data show CDR1 as SGDLS and CDR2 as YYNGEE. The CDR3 region is CASSGRERTDTQYF. As DNA, the CDR3 is TGTGCCAGCAGCGGGCGGGAGAGGACAGATACGCAGTATTTT.

V and J are TRBV6-1 and TRBJ1-1; a possible D gene is TRBD1 (5 bases). The CDR3 sequence is 14 residues long. Germline-derived CDR1 and CDR2 are MNHNS and SASEGT. Deletions cut 3 bases from V and 4 bases from J, with 12 bases between. The CDR3 bases are TGTGCCAGCAGTGAGCTATGGAGGGGCACTGAAGCTTTCTTT. Its protein product is CASSELWRGTEAFF.

Points on this clone: At one end, the junction sequence differs from germline, possibly due to a read error. V is TRBV7-7 and J is TRBJ2-7; 10 bases align to TRBD2. CDR1 and CDR2 (germline): SSHAT, FNYEAQ (reference sequence). CDR3 length: 18 amino acids. In nucleotides, the CDR3 is TGTGCTAGCAGCCTCCCACTATCAGCGGGGGGGTCCCGCAGGGAGCAGTACTTC. Residues: CASSLPLSAGGSRREQYF.

The chain uses TRBV5-6 and TRBJ2-3; D is undetermined. The CDR3 spans 14 residues. Germline values: CDR1 SGHDT, CDR2 YYEEEE. V was pared by 5 bases and J by 0 bases, with 10 bases between. CDR3 DNA: TGTGCCAGCAGTCCGCCGGTGAGCACAGATACGCAGTATTTT. This sequence encodes CASSPPVSTDTQYF.

The genes are TRBV7-3 and TRBJ2-1; 13 bases align to TRBD2. The V gene's germline CDR1 is SGHTA and CDR2 FQGTGA. V gave up 1 base and J gave up 5 bases; unmatched junction bases: 20. The CDR3 length is 22 residues. This chain's CDR3 is CASSLRSGPGLAGPLGHNEQFF. CDR3 nucleotide sequence: TGTGCCAGCAGCTTAAGATCGGGACCGGGACTAGCGGGGCCGCTCGGCCACAATGAGCAGTTCTTC.

This clone was counted a few times. The chain couples TRBV5-4 to TRBJ1-1; 9 bases map to TRBD1. Germline values: CDR1 SGHNT, CDR2 YYREEE (reference sequence). There are 16 residues in the CDR3. The junction had 4 bases not matched to a gene; V was cut back by 0 bases and J by 1 base. The CDR3 DNA is TGTGCCAGCAGCTTGGGACCGGGACAGGGGAACACTGAAGCTTTCTTT. It encodes CASSLGPGQGNTEAFF.

This chain joins TRBV4-1 and TRBJ2-7, with TRBD1 matching 7 bases. Per germline, CDR1 MGHRA and CDR2 YSYEKL. J was trimmed by 4 bases and V by 2 bases; bases with no gene match: 5. The CDR3 contains 14 residues. The CDR3 is CASSQPGQRYEQYF. Here the CDR3 DNA reads TGCGCCAGCAGCCAACCGGGACAGAGATACGAGCAGTACTTC.

CDR3 region: CASSQGTGVTYEQYF. CDR3 bases: TGCGCCAGCAGCCAAGGGACAGGGGTTACCTACGAGCAGTACTTC. The V and J genes are TRBV4-3 and TRBJ2-7, with 9 bases identical to TRBD1. The junction had 3 bases not matched to a gene; V was cut back by 1 base and J by 2 bases. Germline loops: CDR1 LGHNA, CDR2 YSLEER. There are 15 residues in the CDR3.

This clone was seen many times. This chain links TRBV7-8 with TRBJ2-7, with 8 bases matching TRBD1. Germline V lookup: CDR1 SGHVS, CDR2 FQNEAQ. The CDR3 is 14 amino acids. Trimming cost V 3 bases and J 5 bases; bases outside gene matches: 6. CDR3 nucleotide sequence: TGTGCCAGCAGCTTGCGGACAGGGTCCCACGAGCAGTACTTC. Translation gives CASSLRTGSHEQYF.

J is TRBJ1-4 and V is TRBV19; TRBD1 is a possible D gene (6 bases). CDR1 is LNHDA and CDR2 is SQIVND in the germline V gene (reference sequence). This CDR3 has 12 residues. Trimming took 8 bases from V and 8 from J, leaving 12 bases between them. The CDR3 protein is CASGTRGEKLFF. As DNA, the CDR3 is TGTGCCAGTGGGACACGGGGAGAAAAACTGTTTTTT.

CDR3 sequence (DNA): TGTGCCAGCAGCGTTACCGGGACGGGGGACACTGAAGCTTTCTTT. Protein sequence: CASSVTGTGDTEAFF. This chain links TRBV9 with TRBJ1-1; possibly TRBD1 for D (5 bases). The V end lost 2 bases, the J end lost 3 bases, and 14 bases lay between the germline ends. This CDR3 spans 15 amino acids. Germline CDR1 reads SGDLS; CDR2 reads YYNGEE.

The chain combines TRBV28 with TRBJ2-3, with a possible D match to TRBD2 (7 bases). This CDR3 is 14 amino acids long. Trimming took off 6 bases at V and 7 bases at J, with 17 bases between the two ends. Germline CDR1 reads MDHEN; CDR2 reads SYDVKM. DNA for the CDR3: TGTGCCAGCAGCCCCAGGGGAGGGGGGAATACGCAGTATTTT. This encodes CASSPRGGGNTQYF.

The table lists this clone with a few counts. This chain connects TRBV9 to TRBJ1-4; D perhaps matches TRBD1 (6 bases). Trimming took 4 bases from V and 8 from J, leaving 15 bases between them. This CDR3 has 14 amino acids. Per the germline V gene, CDR1 is SGDLS and CDR2 is YYNGEE. CDR3 sequence reads: CASSPREGGEKLFF. Written as DNA, the CDR3 is TGTGCCAGCAGCCCGAGGGAGGGGGGAGAAAAACTGTTTTTT.